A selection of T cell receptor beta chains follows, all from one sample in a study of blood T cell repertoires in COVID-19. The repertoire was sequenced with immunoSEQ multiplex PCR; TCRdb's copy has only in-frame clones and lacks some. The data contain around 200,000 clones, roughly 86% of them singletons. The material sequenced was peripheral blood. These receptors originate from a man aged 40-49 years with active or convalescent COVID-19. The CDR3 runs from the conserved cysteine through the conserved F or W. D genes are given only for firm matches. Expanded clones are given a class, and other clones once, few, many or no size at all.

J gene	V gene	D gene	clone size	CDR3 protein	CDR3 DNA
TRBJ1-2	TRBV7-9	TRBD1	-	CASSQQGAFGYTF	TGTGCCAGCAGCCAACAGGGGGCCTTCGGCTACACCTTC
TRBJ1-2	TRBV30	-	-	CAWSVGGRLGYTF	TGTGCCTGGAGTGTCGGAGGGAGACTTGGCTACACCTTC
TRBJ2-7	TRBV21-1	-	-	CASSRRLAGGPLYEQYF	TGTGCCAGCAGCCGCCGACTAGCGGGGGGACCCCTCTACGAGCAGTACTTC
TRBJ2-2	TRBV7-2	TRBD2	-	CASSRGGGITGELFF	TGTGCCAGCAGCCGGGGCGGGGGTATCACCGGGGAGCTGTTTTTT
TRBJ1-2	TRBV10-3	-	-	CAISRDDYGYTF	TGTGCCATCAGCAGGGATGACTATGGCTACACCTTC
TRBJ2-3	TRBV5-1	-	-	CASSLGGGADTQYF	TGCGCCAGCAGCTTGGGGGGGGGCGCAGATACGCAGTATTTT
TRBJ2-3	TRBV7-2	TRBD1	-	CASSLDPTGFRTDTQYF	TGTGCCAGCAGCTTGGACCCGACAGGGTTCCGCACAGATACGCAGTATTTT
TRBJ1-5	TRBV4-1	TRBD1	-	CASSLQGNQPQHF	TGCGCCAGCAGCCTACAGGGGAATCAGCCCCAGCATTTT
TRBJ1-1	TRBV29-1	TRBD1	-	CSVLTGVTEAFF	TGCAGCGTCTTAACAGGGGTTACTGAAGCTTTCTTT
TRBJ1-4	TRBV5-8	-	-	CASSLASAEKLFF	TGTGCCAGCAGCTTGGCCAGCGCCGAAAAACTGTTTTTT
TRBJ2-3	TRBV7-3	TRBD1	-	CASSPGQGGVGDTQYF	TGTGCCAGCAGCCCGGGACAGGGGGGAGTTGGAGATACGCAGTATTTT
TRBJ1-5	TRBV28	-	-	CASSPSGVRQPQHF	TGTGCCAGCAGCCCGTCGGGGGTGCGTCAGCCCCAGCATTTT
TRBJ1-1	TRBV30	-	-	CAWSLRGETEAFF	TGTGCCTGGAGTCTCCGGGGGGAGACTGAAGCTTTCTTT
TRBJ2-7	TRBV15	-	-	CATQRDRISYEQYF	TGTGCCACCCAGCGTGACAGGATCTCCTACGAGCAGTACTTC
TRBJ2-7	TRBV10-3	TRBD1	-	CAISGTGSYYEQYF	TGTGCCATCAGTGGGACAGGGAGTTACTACGAGCAGTACTTC
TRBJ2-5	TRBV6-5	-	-	CASSTQGKETQYF	TGTGCCAGCAGTACACAGGGAAAAGAGACCCAGTACTTC
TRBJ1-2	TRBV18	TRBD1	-	CASSPGTGKGLRQNYGYTF	TGTGCCAGCTCACCGGGGACAGGGAAGGGACTTCGCCAAAACTATGGCTACACCTTC
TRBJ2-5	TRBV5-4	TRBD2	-	CASSRGERGSGETQYF	TGTGCCAGCAGCCGGGGGGAGCGGGGCTCGGGAGAGACCCAGTACTTC
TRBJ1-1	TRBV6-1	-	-	CASSEAWTDYLDMNTEAFF	TGTGCCAGCAGTGAAGCCTGGACGGACTATTTGGATATGAACACTGAAGCTTTCTTT
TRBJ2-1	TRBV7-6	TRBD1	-	CASSWIPGQVNHEQFF	TGTGCCAGCAGCTGGATACCGGGACAGGTCAATCATGAGCAGTTCTTC
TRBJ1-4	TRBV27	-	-	CASSLRTGLTNEKLFF	TGTGCCAGCAGTTTACGTACGGGGTTAACTAATGAAAAACTGTTTTTT
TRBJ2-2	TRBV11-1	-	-	CASSLIGRNTGELFF	TGTGCCAGCAGCTTGATAGGGAGGAACACCGGGGAGCTGTTTTTT
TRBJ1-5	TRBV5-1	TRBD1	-	CASSLTGGNGQPQHF	TGCGCCAGCAGCTTGACAGGGGGCAATGGTCAGCCCCAGCATTTT
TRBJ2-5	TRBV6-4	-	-	CASSETGREETQYF	TGTGCCAGCAGTGAAACAGGGAGGGAAGAGACCCAGTACTTC
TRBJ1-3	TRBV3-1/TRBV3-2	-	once	CASSQVEARGRSGNTIYF	TGTGCCAGCAGCCAAGTTGAGGCTCGTGGCAGATCTGGAAACACCATATATTTT
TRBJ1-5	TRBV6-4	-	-	CASSDPPGDRKGNQPQHF	TGTGCCAGCAGTGACCCTCCGGGAGACCGGAAGGGCAATCAGCCCCAGCATTTT
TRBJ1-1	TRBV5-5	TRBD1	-	CASSSDRGGTEAFF	TGTGCCAGCAGCTCGGACAGGGGAGGGACTGAAGCTTTCTTT
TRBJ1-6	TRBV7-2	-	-	CASSLGVYNSPLHF	TGTGCCAGCAGCTTAGGCGTTTATAATTCACCCCTCCACTTT
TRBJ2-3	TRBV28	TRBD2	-	CATRGGSGGISTDTQYF	TGTGCCACCCGGGGCGGTAGCGGGGGGATTAGCACAGATACGCAGTATTTT
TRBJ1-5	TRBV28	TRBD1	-	CASSEGAQPQHF	TGTGCCAGCAGTGAGGGGGCACAGCCCCAGCATTTT
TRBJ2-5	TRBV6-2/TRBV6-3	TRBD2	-	CASSSFLRLAGGETQYF	TGTGCCAGCAGTTCCTTCCTGAGACTAGCGGGGGGGGAGACCCAGTACTTC
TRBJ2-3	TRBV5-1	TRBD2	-	CASSPWTSGGRTDTQYF	TGCGCCAGCAGCCCATGGACTAGCGGGGGGCGCACAGATACGCAGTATTTT
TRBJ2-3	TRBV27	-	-	CASSPRSSTDTQYF	TGTGCCAGCAGTCCCCGTAGTAGCACAGATACGCAGTATTTT
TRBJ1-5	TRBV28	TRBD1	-	CATNGDRVEDQPQHF	TGTGCCACTAATGGGGACAGGGTGGAGGATCAGCCCCAGCATTTT
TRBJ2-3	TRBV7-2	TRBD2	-	CASSRTRAGTDTQYF	TGTGCCAGCAGCCGGACTAGGGCTGGTACAGATACGCAGTATTTT
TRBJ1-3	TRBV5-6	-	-	CASSLGSSGNTIYF	TGTGCCAGCAGCTTGGGTAGCTCTGGAAACACCATATATTTT
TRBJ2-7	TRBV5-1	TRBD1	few	CASTEGQGSREQYF	TGCGCCAGCACCGAGGGACAGGGGTCCAGAGAGCAGTACTTC
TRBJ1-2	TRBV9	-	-	CASSLGQADGYTF	TGTGCCAGCAGCCTGGGGCAGGCGGATGGCTACACCTTC
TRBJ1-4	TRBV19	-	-	CASSLALLDKLFF	TGTGCCAGTAGTCTCGCGCTACTTGATAAACTGTTTTTT
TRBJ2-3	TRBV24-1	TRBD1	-	CATSDGTGTRDTQYF	TGTGCCACCAGTGATGGGACAGGGACCCGAGATACGCAGTATTTT
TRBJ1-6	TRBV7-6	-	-	CASSLPGLNSPLHF	TGTGCCAGCAGCTTACCTGGACTTAATTCACCCCTCCACTTT